This entry describes one T cell receptor (beta chain). The germline V gene has CDR1 SEHNR and CDR2 FQNEAQ (reference sequence). The CDR3 extends over 17 amino acids. The data stem from a study of CXCR3-negative and CXCR3-positive naive CD8 T cells. Libraries were UMI-labeled 5' RACE TRB cDNA. TCRdb re-called the 5' RACE reads and catalogs CDR3 proteins one per entry, DNA excluded. The sample data list around 92,000 distinct CDR3 sequences. The source of this sequence is a human donor in good health. Some clones in this sample may be carry-over from other donors' samples. The chain joins TRBV7-9 to TRBJ2-7; TCRdb lists TRBD2, though no DNA is available to test this call. Material: naive CXCR3- CD8+ T cells from blood. As to subset: CD45RO-CCR7+CD27+CD95- naive CD8+ T cells lacking CXCR3 (TNR3-). This chain's CDR3 is CASSLAATSGSSYEQYF.